These T cell receptor beta chains were read from a single sample in a study of tumor-infiltrating lymphocytes in primary liver carcinoma. TCRdb fed the multiplex PCR reads into MiXCR, producing one record per CDR3 protein. The sample carries roughly 30,000 distinct CDR3 sequences, about 82% recorded once. The sample was liver tumor tissue from sampling region 5. These receptors were taken from a man between 35 and 55 years old with primary liver carcinoma and hepatitis B virus infection. Both conserved end residues are part of each CDR3. The order of the fields is CDR3 protein, CDR3 DNA, D gene, V gene, clone size, J gene. A D gene is named only where the DNA matches it firmly. Not all rows give a size; the values are once, few, many and, for expanded clones, a class.

cdr3_aa: CASRGNVPTF; cdr3_nt: TGTGCCAGCAGGGGCAACGTCCCAACTTTC; d_call: .; v_call: TRBV2; clone_size: .; j_call: TRBJ2-6
cdr3_aa: CASMPRQGDNKQFF; cdr3_nt: TGTGCAAGCATGCCACGACAGGGAGACAATAAGCAGTTCTTC; d_call: TRBD1; v_call: TRBV11-2; clone_size: .; j_call: TRBJ2-1
cdr3_aa: CSFAMAGPGEHFF; cdr3_nt: TGCAGCTTTGCCATGGCAGGTCCAGGGGAGCACTTCTTC; d_call: .; v_call: TRBV29-1; clone_size: few; j_call: TRBJ2-1
cdr3_aa: CASSQENIYNEQFF; cdr3_nt: TGCGCCAGCAGCCAAGAGAATATATACAATGAGCAGTTCTTC; d_call: .; v_call: TRBV4-1; clone_size: medium-sized; j_call: TRBJ2-1
cdr3_aa: CARSRGGEETQYF; cdr3_nt: TGTGCCAGGAGTCGTGGCGGAGAAGAGACCCAGTACTTC; d_call: .; v_call: TRBV30; clone_size: once; j_call: TRBJ2-5
cdr3_aa: CSVQGTTSSPEAFF; cdr3_nt: TGCAGCGTTCAGGGGACGACGTCCTCGCCTGAAGCTTTCTTT; d_call: .; v_call: TRBV29-1; clone_size: .; j_call: TRBJ1-1
cdr3_aa: CASSYLPGTSGSCDEQFF; cdr3_nt: TGTGCCAGCAGTTACCTCCCTGGGACTAGCGGGAGCTGTGATGAGCAGTTCTTC; d_call: TRBD2; v_call: TRBV6-2/TRBV6-3; clone_size: .; j_call: TRBJ2-1
cdr3_aa: CATSNGSGVNTGELFF; cdr3_nt: TGTGCCACCAGTAATGGCTCCGGGGTGAACACCGGGGAGCTGTTTTTT; d_call: .; v_call: TRBV24-1; clone_size: .; j_call: TRBJ2-2
cdr3_aa: CASSYSGQGGYGYTF; cdr3_nt: TGTGCCAGCAGCTACTCGGGACAGGGCGGTTATGGCTACACCTTC; d_call: TRBD1; v_call: TRBV6-6; clone_size: .; j_call: TRBJ1-2
cdr3_aa: CASSRGRAIDEQYF; cdr3_nt: TGTGCCAGCAGCCGGGGCAGGGCCATCGACGAGCAGTACTTC; d_call: .; v_call: TRBV5-6; clone_size: .; j_call: TRBJ2-7
cdr3_aa: CVSSYGRLRAQYF; cdr3_nt: TGTGTCAGCAGTTACGGCAGGCTACGGGCCCAGTACTTT; d_call: .; v_call: TRBV6-2/TRBV6-3; clone_size: .; j_call: TRBJ2-5
cdr3_aa: CASSDGGGQETQYF; cdr3_nt: TGTGCCAGCAGTGACGGCGGGGGGCAAGAGACCCAGTACTTC; d_call: TRBD2; v_call: TRBV6-6; clone_size: .; j_call: TRBJ2-5
cdr3_aa: CAWSAGGTSVLTF; cdr3_nt: TGTGCCTGGTCTGCTGGCGGGACCAGCGTCCTGACTTTC; d_call: .; v_call: TRBV30; clone_size: .; j_call: TRBJ2-6
cdr3_aa: CARRQIAYEQYF; cdr3_nt: TGTGCCAGAAGACAAATAGCCTACGAGCAGTACTTC; d_call: .; v_call: TRBV6-1; clone_size: .; j_call: TRBJ2-7
cdr3_aa: CAGRYSSRRGSEQYF; cdr3_nt: TGTGCCGGCCGTTACTCGAGTCGCAGGGGTAGCGAGCAGTACTTC; d_call: .; v_call: TRBV6-6; clone_size: .; j_call: TRBJ2-7
cdr3_aa: CASSGGRWYEQYF; cdr3_nt: TGCGCCAGCAGTGGCGGGAGATGGTACGAGCAATACTTC; d_call: TRBD2; v_call: TRBV4-1; clone_size: .; j_call: TRBJ2-7
cdr3_aa: CASSLAGVAGNTIYF; cdr3_nt: TGTGCCAGCAGCTTAGCAGGGGTCGCTGGAAACACCATATATTTT; d_call: .; v_call: TRBV7-8; clone_size: .; j_call: TRBJ1-3
cdr3_aa: CASSSLAGGYEQYF; cdr3_nt: TGTGCCAGCAGTAGTCTAGCGGGAGGCTACGAGCAGTACTTC; d_call: TRBD2; v_call: TRBV28; clone_size: many; j_call: TRBJ2-7
cdr3_aa: CASNPSWLAEYERYF; cdr3_nt: TGTGCCAGCAACCCGTCGTGGCTAGCAGAGTACGAGCGGTACTTT; d_call: .; v_call: TRBV11-2; clone_size: .; j_call: TRBJ2-7
cdr3_aa: CASSQGQGGELFF; cdr3_nt: TGCGCCAGCAGCCAAGGACAAGGCGGGGAGCTGTTTTTT; d_call: .; v_call: TRBV4-1; clone_size: .; j_call: TRBJ2-2
cdr3_aa: CTSSDETGGADTQYF; cdr3_nt: TGTACCAGCAGTGATGAGACAGGGGGTGCAGATACGCAGTATTTT; d_call: TRBD1; v_call: TRBV6-1; clone_size: .; j_call: TRBJ2-3
cdr3_aa: CASSCRDWYSPLHF; cdr3_nt: TGTGCCAGCAGTTGCCGGGACTGGTATTCACCCCTCCACTTT; d_call: .; v_call: TRBV6-6; clone_size: .; j_call: TRBJ1-6
cdr3_aa: CGIGTGGSGSGYTF; cdr3_nt: TGTGGCATCGGCACAGGGGGATCAGGGAGTGGCTACACCTTC; d_call: TRBD1; v_call: TRBV10-3; clone_size: .; j_call: TRBJ1-2
cdr3_aa: CARSLDGNTEAFF; cdr3_nt: TGTGCCAGGAGCCTGGACGGGAACACTGAAGCTTTCTTT; d_call: .; v_call: TRBV5-5; clone_size: .; j_call: TRBJ1-1
cdr3_aa: CASSSGIGVTGELFF; cdr3_nt: TGTGCCAGCAGTTCCGGTATAGGGGTGACCGGGGAGCTGTTTTTT; d_call: .; v_call: TRBV5-6; clone_size: .; j_call: TRBJ2-2
cdr3_aa: CASKKGLYDEQFF; cdr3_nt: TGTGCCAGCAAGAAGGGTCTGTACGATGAGCAGTTCTTC; d_call: .; v_call: TRBV6-5; clone_size: .; j_call: TRBJ2-1
cdr3_aa: CASSSGRAGNTIYF; cdr3_nt: TGTGCCAGCAGCTCAGGAAGGGCTGGAAACACCATATATTTT; d_call: .; v_call: TRBV7-9; clone_size: .; j_call: TRBJ1-3
cdr3_aa: CASNQDWETPYEQYF; cdr3_nt: TGCGCCAGCAACCAAGATTGGGAGACTCCCTACGAACAGTACTTC; d_call: .; v_call: TRBV4-3; clone_size: .; j_call: TRBJ2-7
cdr3_aa: CASSFGMDPGGGYEQYF; cdr3_nt: TGCGCCAGTAGCTTTGGCATGGACCCGGGGGGAGGCTACGAGCAGTACTTC; d_call: TRBD2; v_call: TRBV5-1; clone_size: .; j_call: TRBJ2-7
cdr3_aa: CSARADRDYEQYF; cdr3_nt: TGCAGTGCTAGAGCGGACAGGGACTACGAGCAGTACTTC; d_call: TRBD1; v_call: TRBV20-1; clone_size: few; j_call: TRBJ2-7
cdr3_aa: CVSGLFSGITYEQYF; cdr3_nt: TGTGTCAGCGGCTTATTCTCGGGGATTACCTACGAGCAGTACTTC; d_call: .; v_call: TRBV11-2; clone_size: once; j_call: TRBJ2-7
cdr3_aa: CARSYGGIQETECF; cdr3_nt: TGTGCCAGGAGTTACGGAGGGATCCAAGAGACCGAGTGCTTC; d_call: .; v_call: TRBV6-5; clone_size: .; j_call: TRBJ2-5
cdr3_aa: CASSLGGRGDIQYF; cdr3_nt: TGTGCCAGCAGTTTGGGGGGTCGGGGTGACATTCAGTACTTC; d_call: .; v_call: TRBV12-3/TRBV12-4; clone_size: medium-sized; j_call: TRBJ2-4
cdr3_aa: CASSLDVGGLTDTQYF; cdr3_nt: TGTGCCAGCAGCTTAGATGTGGGGGGCCTCACAGATACTCAGTATTTT; d_call: .; v_call: TRBV11-2; clone_size: .; j_call: TRBJ2-3
cdr3_aa: CSVRQGVNEQFF; cdr3_nt: TGCAGTGTCCGACAGGGAGTCAACGAGCAGTTCTTC; d_call: TRBD1; v_call: TRBV29-1; clone_size: .; j_call: TRBJ2-1
cdr3_aa: CASSQRTGGLFF; cdr3_nt: TGTGCCAGCAGCCAGAGAACCGGGGGGCTGTTTTTT; d_call: .; v_call: TRBV3-1; clone_size: .; j_call: TRBJ2-2
cdr3_aa: CVSSQSTGYGAGELFF; cdr3_nt: TGTGTCAGCAGTCAATCGACAGGGTATGGCGCCGGGGAGCTGTTTTTT; d_call: TRBD1; v_call: TRBV6-2/TRBV6-3; clone_size: .; j_call: TRBJ2-2
cdr3_aa: CASSLGRVGERYF; cdr3_nt: TGTGCCAGCAGCTTGGGCAGGGTGGGTGAGCGGTACTTC; d_call: .; v_call: TRBV11-2; clone_size: .; j_call: TRBJ2-7
cdr3_aa: CASNSPQGMNTEAFF; cdr3_nt: TGCGCCAGCAACTCGCCCCAGGGTATGAACACTGAAGCTTTCTTT; d_call: .; v_call: TRBV5-1; clone_size: .; j_call: TRBJ1-1
cdr3_aa: CTSSELGLRRNEQYF; cdr3_nt: TGCACCAGCAGTGAGTTAGGACTTAGAAGGAACGAGCAGTACTTC; d_call: .; v_call: TRBV10-1; clone_size: .; j_call: TRBJ2-7
cdr3_aa: CASTGVREGLGGNEQFF; cdr3_nt: TGTGCCAGCACGGGTGTACGGGAGGGCCTAGGGGGAAATGAGCAGTTCTTC; d_call: TRBD2; v_call: TRBV6-2/TRBV6-3; clone_size: .; j_call: TRBJ2-1
cdr3_aa: CASSLEANVLTF; cdr3_nt: TGTGCCAGCAGCTTGGAGGCCAATGTCCTGACATTC; d_call: .; v_call: TRBV11-2; clone_size: .; j_call: TRBJ2-6
cdr3_aa: CAGSRDGVIDEQYF; cdr3_nt: TGTGCCGGCAGCCGGGACGGGGTCATCGACGAGCAGTACTTC; d_call: .; v_call: TRBV5-6; clone_size: .; j_call: TRBJ2-7
cdr3_aa: CASSPQGDYNEQFF; cdr3_nt: TGCGCCAGCAGCCCTCAGGGGGATTACAATGAGCAGTTCTTC; d_call: TRBD1; v_call: TRBV5-1; clone_size: many; j_call: TRBJ2-1
cdr3_aa: CVSSFDRSNSALHF; cdr3_nt: TGTGTCAGCAGTTTTGACAGGTCGAATTCAGCCCTCCACTTT; d_call: .; v_call: TRBV12-3/TRBV12-4; clone_size: .; j_call: TRBJ1-6
cdr3_aa: CASSQGGVVNTEVFF; cdr3_nt: TGTGCCAGCAGCCAAGGCGGGGTCGTGAACACTGAAGTTTTCTTT; d_call: .; v_call: TRBV4-2; clone_size: .; j_call: TRBJ1-1